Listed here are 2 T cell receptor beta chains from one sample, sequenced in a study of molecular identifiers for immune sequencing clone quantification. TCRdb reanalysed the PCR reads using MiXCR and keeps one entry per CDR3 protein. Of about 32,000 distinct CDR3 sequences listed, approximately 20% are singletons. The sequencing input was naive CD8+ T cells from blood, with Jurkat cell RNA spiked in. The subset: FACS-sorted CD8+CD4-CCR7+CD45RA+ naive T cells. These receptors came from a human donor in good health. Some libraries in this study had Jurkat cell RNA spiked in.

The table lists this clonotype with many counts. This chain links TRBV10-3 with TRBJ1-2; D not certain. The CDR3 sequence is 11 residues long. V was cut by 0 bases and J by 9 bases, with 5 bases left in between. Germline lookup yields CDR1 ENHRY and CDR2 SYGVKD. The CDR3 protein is CAISESLSYTF. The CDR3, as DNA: TGTGCCATCAGTGAGTCGCTAAGCTACACCTTC.

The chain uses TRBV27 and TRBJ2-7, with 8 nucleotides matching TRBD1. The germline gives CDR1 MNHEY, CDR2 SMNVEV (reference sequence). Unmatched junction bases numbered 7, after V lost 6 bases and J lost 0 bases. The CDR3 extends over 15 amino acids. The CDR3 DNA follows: TGTGCCAGCAGAGGACAGGGCAAGGGCTCCTACGAGCAGTACTTC. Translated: CASRGQGKGSYEQYF.